These 12 T cell receptor beta chains came from one sample sequenced in a study of Tregs in tolerant kidney transplant recipients. Only in-frame clones appear in the TCRdb table, and some are missing; sequencing was by immunoSEQ multiplex PCR. The sample shows about 240,000 clones, around 81% of them seen only once. The sample taken for sequencing was CD4+ T cells from blood. The receptors stem from a human donor in good health.

The V call is TRBV30, the J call TRBJ2-7; 7 bases fit TRBD1. The CDR3 has 12 amino acids. The V gene's germline CDR1 is GTSNPN and CDR2 SVGIG (reference sequence). Trimming at V came to 2 bases and at J to 7 bases, leaving 5 bases not matched to a gene. The CDR3 reads CAWSRDSEEQYF. CDR3 nucleotide sequence: TGTGCCTGGAGTCGGGACAGCGAGGAGCAGTACTTC.

This chain connects TRBV4-1 to TRBJ2-1, with 9 positions matching TRBD1. Germline V gene sequence: CDR1 MGHRA, CDR2 YSYEKL. The junction had 10 bases not matched to a gene; V was cut back by 3 bases and J by 4 bases. The CDR3 covers 17 residues. The CDR3 protein is CASSHAPGQGLYNEQFF. The CDR3 bases are TGCGCCAGCAGCCACGCCCCGGGACAGGGACTATACAATGAGCAGTTCTTC.

The chain couples TRBV6-1 to TRBJ1-1; TRBD1 matches at 8 bases. Germline V gene data show CDR1 as MNHNS and CDR2 as SASEGT. The CDR3 is 16 amino acids. V shed 0 bases, J shed 10 bases, and the junction held 13 bases outside the gene matches. DNA of the CDR3: TGTGCCAGCAGTGAAGCTGTTGGACAGGGTTTGGGGGGAGCTTTCTTT. Translated: CASSEAVGQGLGGAFF.

The rearrangement uses TRBV1 and TRBJ1-6. TRBV1 is a documented pseudogene. There are 17 residues in the CDR3. The CDR3 spells CTSSQSGDLLYNSPLHF. The CDR3 coding sequence is TGCACCAGCAGCCAATCGGGGGATCTGCTCTATAATTCACCCCTCCACTTT.

V and J are TRBV19 and TRBJ2-5, with D uncertain. The ends were cut back, 7 bases at V and 0 bases at J, with 12 bases in the middle. Germline V gene lookup returns CDR1 LNHDA and CDR2 SQIVND (reference sequence). This CDR3 has 14 amino acids. The CDR3 region has the DNA TGTGCCAGTAAGGGAATCGGAGACCAAGAGACCCAGTACTTC. Protein: CASKGIGDQETQYF.

There are a few counts of this clone. V usage is TRBV20-1 and J usage is TRBJ1-4; D unclear. In germline, CDR1 is DFQATT, CDR2 SNEGSKA (reference sequence). Trimming left V 6 bases short and J 16 bases short, with 18 bases between. The length of the CDR3 is 11 residues. The DNA for the CDR3 is TGCAGTGCCGGCGGGCGACCACCAAAGTTTTTT. Translated, it gives CSAGGRPPKFF.

This chain connects TRBV13 to TRBJ1-1; TRBD1 aligns across 8 bases. This CDR3 region has 14 residues. Germline V gene sequence: CDR1 PRHDT, CDR2 FYEKMQ (reference sequence). With 5 bases clipped from V and 3 bases from J, the junction kept 5 bases outside the gene matches. CDR3 nucleotide sequence: TGTGCCAGCAGCGTCGGACAGGGCCACACTGAAGCTTTCTTT. It codes for CASSVGQGHTEAFF.

This chain connects TRBV9 to TRBJ2-7; 7 bases fit TRBD1. In germline, CDR1 is SGDLS, CDR2 YYNGEE. This CDR3 has 17 residues. With 0 bases clipped from V and 3 bases from J, the junction kept 12 bases outside the gene matches. The CDR3 sequence is CASSVGILRQGSYEQYF. CDR3 DNA: TGTGCCAGCAGCGTAGGAATTTTAAGACAGGGAAGCTACGAGCAGTACTTC. Looking up the rest from reference TRBV9 and TRBJ2-7 gives the full variable domain: DSGVTQTPKHLITATGQRVTLRCSPRSGDLSVYWYQQSLDQGLQFLIQYYNGEERAKGNILERFSAQQFPDLHSELNLSSLELGDSALYFCASSVGILRQGSYEQYFGPGTRLTVT.

The chain joins TRBV5-6 to TRBJ1-4; 8 bases agree with TRBD1. V lost 4 bases, J lost 8 bases, and 7 bases stayed unmatched. The CDR3 totals 14 residues. Looked up from germline, CDR1 is SGHDT and CDR2 is YYEEEE. CDR3 amino acids: CASSRRGLGEKLFF. The CDR3 DNA reads TGTGCCAGCAGCCGCAGGGGGCTGGGAGAAAAACTGTTTTTT.

V and J are TRBV18 and TRBJ2-7; D is perhaps TRBD1 or TRBD2 (5 bases each). This CDR3 comprises 15 residues. Germline V gene lookup returns CDR1 KGHSH and CDR2 LQKENI. The V end lost 3 bases, the J end lost 7 bases, and 19 bases lay between the germline ends. The CDR3 loop reads CASSPGAEKRGEQYF. The CDR3 DNA is TGTGCCAGCTCACCTGGAGCGGAGAAGAGGGGTGAGCAGTACTTC.

In this sample, this clone turned up a few times. The genes are TRBV5-4 and TRBJ1-3; perhaps TRBD1 as D (5 bases). Trimming shortened V by 1 base and J by 8 bases, and 10 bases separated the two germline ends. Germline CDR1 and CDR2: SGHNT and YYREEE (reference sequence). The CDR3 consists of 13 residues. The CDR3 DNA is TGTGCCAGCAGCTTGAAAGGGGTGGACACCATATATTTT. As protein: CASSLKGVDTIYF.

V is TRBV15 and J is TRBJ1-2; D is unclear. The germline V and J ends were trimmed by 2 bases and 12 bases, with 16 bases remaining between them. Looked up from germline, CDR1 is LNHNV and CDR2 is YYDKDF (reference sequence). The CDR3 loop spans 13 amino acids. The CDR3 region is CATSRNNKAEHTF. The CDR3 DNA is TGTGCCACCAGCAGAAATAATAAGGCGGAACACACCTTC.